This T cell receptor (beta chain) was obtained from a study of T cells after posttransplantation cyclophosphamide (dated by TCRdb to 2016 to 2017). Notes on the research overall: Using TRB sequencing, the study followed how the T cell repertoire rebuilt after myeloablative bone marrow transplantation with posttransplantation cyclophosphamide given as GVHD prophylaxis. Antigen receptor sequencing was done on samples from some 34 PTCy-treated patients and from approximately 17 related bone marrow donors of those patients. TRB sequencing was performed on blood from all 35 or so PTCy patients with 1-year posttransplant specimens. Up to 3 additional blood samples from 2 to 5.2 years after transplant were also TRB-sequenced in 3 patients, as was pretransplant blood from a handful of patients. Because TRA and TRB clonality correlated tightly in 10 or so samples, later TCR analyses were limited to TRB. Public TRB sequences were compared against a database of over 3,000 sequences linked to responses to pathogens, tumor antigens, self-antigens and alloantigens. Study-level results and caveats: Across 45 or so patients, recipient CMV seropositivity and CMV reactivation were highly associated with TRB clonality; PTCy diversity was similar to CNI/methotrexate controls. The TRB repertoires of T cells infiltrating skin or GI tract showed only limited overlap with the TRB repertoires of T cells in blood. At 1-2 months, donor-recipient similarity was low but rose over the first year, and the later blood repertoires were often dominated by donor CD8+ memory clones.

The treatment or condition label of this sample denotes: high-dose cyclophosphamide on days +3 and +4 as single-agent GVHD prophylaxis. For conditioning, the PTCy patients got busulfan and fludarabine, then a related or unrelated marrow graft, followed by cyclophosphamide on days +3 and +4. The PTCy-treated patients were enrolled in a prospective multi-institutional clinical trial. Peripheral blood and bone marrow mononuclear cells were isolated by Ficoll-Hypaque density centrifugation and were cryopreserved. This clone was counted between two and nine times. Its antigen is still unknown. No clone much larger than this one lies a single base away; base qualities are absent. Genomic DNA was used for TRB sequencing, which was performed with the immunoSEQ assay at survey resolution or with the hsTCRB kit. The paper's data handling went like this. The immunoSEQ software handled initial read processing, and the LymphoSeq R package was used for repertoire analyses. Clonality was calculated as 1 minus normalized Shannon entropy, and the Gini coefficient was also calculated for each TRB dataset. Phenotypes of unsorted samples were inferred by mapping TRB sequences from sorted subsets of the recipient or donor onto the same recipient's unsorted samples. TCRdb limited this immuneACCESS table to in-frame rearrangements with V and J called. A share of clones is missing; checked studies link under half to unresolved V genes, and the rest is unexplained. The D gene and trimming were derived from the DNA, and the V and J assignments and clone size from that table. Here the sample lists several thousand clones, none seen once only. Jointly, the top ten make up roughly a sixth of the sample.

The clonotype originates from a female patient younger than 45 who received an allogeneic stem cell transplant from an unrelated donor, was CMV-positive, and had acute and chronic GVHD. Some T cells may derive from the graft donor when a transplant has been performed. Here the sequenced sample was PBMCs, taken after allogeneic stem cell transplant with posttransplant cyclophosphamide.

The DNA sequence is TGTGCCAGCAGCCCCCGACAGGGAAACTACGAGCAGTACTTC. Translated, this is CASSPRQGNYEQYF. The rearrangement combines TRBV9 with TRBJ2-7; the junction holds 7 bases that match TRBD1. Inclusive of the bounding cysteine and phenylalanine, the CDR3 is 14 residues long. The entry retains the CDR3 DNA only, 42 bases that are in frame from base 1. Trimming takes 4 bases off V and 3 bases off J; junction bases not matched to a gene: 7. The CDR1 and CDR2 encoded by the germline V gene are SGDLS and YYNGEE.